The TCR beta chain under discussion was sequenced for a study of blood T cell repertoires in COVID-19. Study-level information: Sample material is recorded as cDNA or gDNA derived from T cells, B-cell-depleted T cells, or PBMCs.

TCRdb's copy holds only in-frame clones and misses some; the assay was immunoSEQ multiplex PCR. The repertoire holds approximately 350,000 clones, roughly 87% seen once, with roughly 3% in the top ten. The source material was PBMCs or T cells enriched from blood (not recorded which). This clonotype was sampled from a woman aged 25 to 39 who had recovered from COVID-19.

CDR3 DNA sequence: TGTGCCAGCAGTGAATTGGGGGCGGTGTATGAAGCTTTCTTT. Residues: CASSELGAVYEAFF. This chain joins TRBV6-1 and TRBJ1-1; D is perhaps TRBD1 (6 bases). The CDR3 has 14 residues. Germline lookup yields CDR1 MNHNS and CDR2 SASEGT. The V end lost 2 bases, the J end lost 7 bases, and 14 bases lay between the germline ends.